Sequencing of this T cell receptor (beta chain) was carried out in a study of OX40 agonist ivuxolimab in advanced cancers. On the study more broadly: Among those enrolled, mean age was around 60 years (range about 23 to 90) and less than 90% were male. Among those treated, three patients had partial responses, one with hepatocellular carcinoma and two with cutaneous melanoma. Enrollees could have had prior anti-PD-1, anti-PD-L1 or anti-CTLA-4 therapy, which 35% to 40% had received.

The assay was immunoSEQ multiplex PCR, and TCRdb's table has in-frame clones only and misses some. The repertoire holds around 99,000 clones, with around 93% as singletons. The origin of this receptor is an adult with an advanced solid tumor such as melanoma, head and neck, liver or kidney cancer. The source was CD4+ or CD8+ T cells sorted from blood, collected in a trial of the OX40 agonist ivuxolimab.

The CDR3 region is CASSLSIRTTPLNYGYTF. The CDR3 DNA reads as TGTGCCAGCAGCTTATCCATAAGGACTACCCCCCTTAACTATGGCTACACCTTC. V usage is TRBV7-2 and J usage is TRBJ1-2; D gene uncertain. The CDR3 sequence is 18 residues long. The germline V gene has CDR1 SGHTA and CDR2 FQGNSA. V lost 2 bases, J lost 1 base, and 20 bases lay in between.